These T cell receptor beta chains were read from a single sample in a study of radiation and T cells in renal cell carcinoma. Using immunoSEQ multiplex PCR, the repertoire was profiled, and TCRdb retains in-frame clones only, with some absent. In the table there are 120,000 or so clones, 88% of which are singletons. Sequencing was performed on blood, taken from a patient whose treatment included radiotherapy and nephrectomy. Source of these receptors: a woman in her 70s with renal cell carcinoma. Each CDR3 is given with its conserved first and last residue. The D gene is left open where the match is weak. Not all rows give a size; the values are once, few, many and, for expanded clones, a class.

size	V	J	D	CDR3	DNA
NA	TRBV19	TRBJ1-6	NA	CASKKGDGTF	TGTGCCAGTAAAAAGGGGGACGGGACCTTT
NA	TRBV5-1	TRBJ2-5	TRBD1	CASSLDYRGRGHRETQYF	TGCGCCAGCAGCTTGGACTACAGGGGGCGCGGGCACCGAGAGACCCAGTACTTC
NA	TRBV30	TRBJ1-5	NA	CAWSRGEQINQPQHF	TGTGCCTGGAGCCGCGGGGAACAGATCAATCAGCCCCAGCATTTT
NA	TRBV5-1	TRBJ2-1	NA	CASSVPGASDEQFF	TGCGCCAGCAGCGTTCCGGGTGCTTCGGACGAGCAGTTCTTC
NA	TRBV27	TRBJ1-3	TRBD1	CASRPTGGIGNTIYF	TGTGCCAGCAGACCAACAGGGGGCATCGGAAACACCATATATTTT
NA	TRBV15	TRBJ2-7	NA	CATSRAMREQYF	TGTGCCACCAGCAGGGCCATGCGAGAGCAGTACTTC
many	TRBV11-2	TRBJ2-7	NA	CASSRKYEQYF	TGTGCCAGCAGCCGCAAATACGAGCAGTACTTC
NA	TRBV28	TRBJ1-3	NA	CASSLVRGNTIYF	TGTGCCAGCAGTTTGGTTCGGGGAAACACCATATATTTT
NA	TRBV5-5	TRBJ2-7	TRBD2	CASSPAGTSLFREQYF	TGTGCCAGCAGCCCCGCCGGGACTAGCTTGTTCCGCGAGCAGTACTTC
NA	TRBV10-1	TRBJ1-5	NA	CASSDLGGMDRNQPQHF	TGCGCCAGCAGTGACCTGGGGGGAATGGATCGCAATCAGCCCCAGCATTTT
NA	TRBV4-3	TRBJ2-3	NA	CASSQDSGPSTDTQYF	TGCGCCAGCAGCCAAGACTCGGGCCCCTCCACAGATACGCAGTATTTT
NA	TRBV5-5	TRBJ1-1	NA	CASSLAVLLNTEAFF	TGTGCCAGCAGCTTGGCGGTTCTTTTGAACACTGAAGCTTTCTTT
NA	TRBV15	TRBJ2-7	NA	CATSRDLSYEQYF	TGTGCCACCAGCAGAGACCTTTCCTACGAGCAGTACTTC
few	TRBV5-1	TRBJ2-1	NA	CASSTQTGTNEQFF	TGCGCCAGCAGCACCCAAACCGGGACCAATGAGCAGTTCTTC
NA	TRBV7-2	TRBJ2-2	TRBD1	CASRRDRANTGELFF	TGTGCCAGCAGGCGGGACAGGGCAAACACCGGGGAGCTGTTTTTT
NA	TRBV10-3	TRBJ2-7	NA	CAITGGVGPYEQYF	TGTGCCATCACCGGGGGTGTAGGCCCCTACGAGCAGTACTTC
NA	TRBV30	TRBJ2-1	NA	CAWSVGLGEQFF	TGTGCCTGGAGTGTAGGGCTAGGCGAGCAGTTCTTC
NA	TRBV5-6	TRBJ2-1	TRBD2	CASSLLRSGGYEQFF	TGTGCCAGCAGCTTGTTGCGTAGCGGGGGGTATGAGCAGTTCTTC
few	TRBV5-8	TRBJ1-1	NA	CASSLWVDTEAFF	TGTGCCAGCAGCTTATGGGTGGACACTGAAGCTTTCTTT
NA	TRBV7-2	TRBJ2-3	TRBD2	CASSSRLRGSSSTDTQYF	TGTGCCAGCAGCTCTCGTTTGCGGGGGTCATCTAGCACAGATACGCAGTATTTT
once	TRBV19	TRBJ2-1	TRBD2	CASSIDNPSGGLEQFF	TGTGCCAGTAGTATAGATAACCCCAGCGGGGGCCTTGAGCAGTTCTTC
NA	TRBV28	TRBJ2-7	TRBD2	CASSLYGGAYEQYF	TGTGCCAGCAGTTTATACGGGGGGGCCTACGAGCAGTACTTC
NA	TRBV28	TRBJ2-3	TRBD2	CASSPPPGTSSADTQYF	TGTGCCAGCAGTCCCCCGCCCGGGACTAGTAGTGCAGATACGCAGTATTTT
NA	TRBV4-2	TRBJ2-2	NA	CASSQGPALPVAGELFF	TGTGCCAGCAGCCAAGGCCCCGCACTACCGGTGGCCGGGGAGCTGTTTTTT
few	TRBV29-1	TRBJ1-2	NA	CSVNRQGANYGYTF	TGCAGCGTCAACCGCCAGGGTGCTAACTATGGCTACACCTTC
NA	TRBV27	TRBJ1-2	NA	CASSFRQHYGYTF	TGTGCCAGCAGTTTCAGACAGCACTATGGCTACACCTTC
few	TRBV28	TRBJ1-3	NA	CASSLAQPGNTIYF	TGTGCCAGCAGTTTGGCACAGCCGGGGAACACCATATATTTT
NA	TRBV4-1	TRBJ1-2	NA	CASSQVYTLANYGYTF	TGCGCCAGCAGCCAAGTTTATACCTTAGCTAACTATGGCTACACCTTC
NA	TRBV25-1	TRBJ2-7	TRBD1	CASSEYPRAGGGKYEQYF	TGTGCCAGCAGTGAATATCCCCGAGCAGGGGGCGGTAAATACGAGCAGTACTTC
NA	TRBV6-1	TRBJ1-2	NA	CASRMGRNYGYTF	TGTGCCAGCAGGATGGGGAGGAACTATGGCTACACCTTC
NA	TRBV2	TRBJ2-1	TRBD2	CASSERPSGDNEQFF	TGTGCCAGCAGTGAGAGGCCCAGCGGGGACAATGAGCAGTTCTTC